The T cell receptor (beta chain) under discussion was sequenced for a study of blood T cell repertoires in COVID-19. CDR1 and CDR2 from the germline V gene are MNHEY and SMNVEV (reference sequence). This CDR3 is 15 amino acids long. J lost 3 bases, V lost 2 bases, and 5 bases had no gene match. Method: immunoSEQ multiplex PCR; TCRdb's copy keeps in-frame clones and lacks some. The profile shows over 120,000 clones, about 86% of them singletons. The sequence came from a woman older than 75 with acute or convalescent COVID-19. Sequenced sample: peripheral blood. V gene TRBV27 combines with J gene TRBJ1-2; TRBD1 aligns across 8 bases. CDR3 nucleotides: TGTGCCAGCAGTTTAGACCCGACAGGGGACTATGGCTACACCTTC. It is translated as CASSLDPTGDYGYTF.